A single sample is the source of the 17 T cell receptor beta chains below, sequenced in a study of breast tumors, draining lymph nodes, adjacent tissues. TCRdb reprocessed the multiplex PCR reads via MiXCR and lists one record per CDR3 protein. The sample includes about 140,000 distinct CDR3 sequences, about a fifth seen only once; the top ten take roughly 2.7%. Breast cancer patients provided tissue from their axillary draining lymph nodes. Sequences were obtained from axillary lymph node tissue. Receptors were obtained from a female donor with breast cancer. Some clones in this sample may be carry-over from other donors' samples.

In its sample, this clonotype was seen a few times. The chain joins TRBV19 to TRBJ1-5; a weak D match, TRBD1 (6 bases). The CDR3 length is 16 residues. V was trimmed by 5 bases and J by 5 bases, leaving 19 bases between them. The germline V gene encodes CDR1 LNHDA and CDR2 SQIVND (reference sequence). The CDR3 here is CASSRRDTGRYQPQHF. The CDR3 DNA sequence: TGTGCCAGTAGTCGCCGGGACACAGGAAGGTATCAGCCCCAGCATTTT.

In its sample, this clonotype was seen many times. The gene calls are TRBV5-1 and TRBJ2-7, with TRBD2 matching 11 bases. The ends lost 4 bases at V and 0 bases at J; junction bases unmatched: 3. CDR1 and CDR2 (germline): SGHRS, YFSETQ. The CDR3 extends over 15 amino acids. CDR3 nucleotides: TGCGCCAGCAGCGTTGGACTAGCGGGCTCCTACGAGCAGTACTTC. This gives the protein CASSVGLAGSYEQYF.

At least ten counts were recorded for this clonotype. This chain connects TRBV27 to TRBJ1-2; TRBD1 matches 12 bases. CDR1 and CDR2 from the germline V gene are MNHEY and SMNVEV (reference sequence). J was trimmed by 3 bases and V by 5 bases; bases with no gene match: 4. The CDR3 totals 15 residues. The CDR3 DNA is TGTGCCAGCAGTCCGGGGACAGGGGGCTACTATGGCTACACCTTC. This gives the protein CASSPGTGGYYGYTF.

This clonotype was counted ten times or more. The chain employs TRBV11-2 and TRBJ2-1; a possible D gene is TRBD1 (5 bases). V gave up 2 bases and J gave up 8 bases, with 13 bases separating them. The length of the CDR3 is 14 residues. Germline V gene sequence: CDR1 SGHAT, CDR2 FQNNGV. The CDR3 region has the DNA TGTGCCAGCAGCTTATTTGCCCAGGGTGATGAGCAGTTCTTC. This gives the protein CASSLFAQGDEQFF.

In this sample, this clonotype turned up once. A much more abundant neighbour one base away suggests this may be a read error. J is TRBJ1-2 and V is TRBV5-1, with 7 bases aligning to TRBD1. Germline CDR1 is SGHRS and CDR2 is YFSETQ. CDR3 length: 15 amino acids. The J segment lost 4 bases and the V segment lost 4 bases, leaving 10 bases of the junction unmatched. The CDR3 protein is CASSLQGFEGYGYTF. The CDR3 DNA reads TGCGCCAGCAGCCTACAGGGGTTTGAAGGCTATGGCTACACCTTC.

This clonotype was counted ten times or more. The V and J genes are TRBV6-2 or TRBV6-3 and TRBJ2-1; weak D call: TRBD2 (5 bases). This CDR3 region has 14 residues. Germline V gene data show CDR1 as MNHEY and CDR2 as SVGEGT. The ends were cut back, 5 bases at V and 7 bases at J, with 15 bases in the middle. The CDR3 loop reads CASSKVGEYNEQFF. In DNA form, the CDR3 reads TGTGCCAGCAGTAAGGTGGGAGAGTATAATGAGCAGTTCTTC.

This chain uses TRBV20-1 with TRBJ2-2; 12 bases align to TRBD2. The V segment lost 5 bases and the J segment 1 base; nucleotides outside the gene matches: 5. CDR1 DFQATT and CDR2 SNEGSKA come from the germline V gene (reference sequence). This CDR3 is built from 16 residues. DNA for the CDR3: TGCAGTGCTGAAACGGGACTAGCGGGGAACACCGGGGAGCTGTTTTTT. Amino acids: CSAETGLAGNTGELFF.

This clonotype showed up many times. The gene calls are TRBV5-4 and TRBJ2-3, with D hard to call. CDR3 length: 12 amino acids. The germline V gene encodes CDR1 SGHNT and CDR2 YYREEE (reference sequence). The V and J ends lost 5 bases and 6 bases respectively, with 10 bases between them. CDR3 region: CASSNPRDTQYF. CDR3 bases: TGTGCCAGCAGTAACCCGCGGGATACGCAGTATTTT.

V gene TRBV20-1 combines with J gene TRBJ2-5; D gene ambiguous. Trimming removed 5 bases from V and 0 bases from J, with 13 bases in between. The V gene's germline CDR1 is DFQATT and CDR2 SNEGSKA (reference sequence). This CDR3 has 14 amino acids. Here the CDR3 DNA reads TGCAGTGCTTCTTTAGATTGGTACCAAGAGACCCAGTACTTC. Amino acids: CSASLDWYQETQYF.

Ten or more counts support this clonotype. The chain links TRBV5-1 to TRBJ2-5; no firm D call. This CDR3 contains 15 residues. Germline lookup yields CDR1 SGHRS and CDR2 YFSETQ. V was pared by 5 bases and J by 1 base, with 15 bases between. In nucleotides, the CDR3 is TGCGCCAGCAGAGCGCGGATGGCCTTCCAAGAGACCCAGTACTTC. This gives the protein CASRARMAFQETQYF.

This clonotype was counted at least ten times. The chain joins TRBV5-1 to TRBJ2-3; a possible D gene is TRBD2 (5 bases). Germline loops: CDR1 SGHRS, CDR2 YFSETQ. This CDR3 comprises 13 residues. V shed 0 bases and J shed 10 bases, with 12 bases lying between them. The CDR3 loop reads CASSLVSGEPQYF. For the CDR3, the DNA is TGCGCCAGCAGCTTGGTATCCGGGGAACCGCAGTATTTT.

This clonotype is judged medium-sized. V is TRBV5-6 and J is TRBJ1-2; 7 bases fit TRBD1. Germline V CDR1 and CDR2: SGHDT, YYEEEE. With V trimmed by 0 bases and J by 3 bases, 2 bases remained unmatched. This CDR3 has 14 amino acids. CDR3 bases: TGTGCCAGCAGCTTGGGACAGGGATACTATGGCTACACCTTC. It encodes CASSLGQGYYGYTF.

The sample holds many counts of this clonotype. The CDR3: CSAGGEVETQYF. DNA of the CDR3: TGCAGTGCAGGGGGGGAGGTTGAGACCCAGTACTTC. The chain has TRBV20-1 and TRBJ2-5; the D gene is possibly TRBD2 (7 bases). CDR3 length: 12 amino acids. Germline V gene data show CDR1 as DFQATT and CDR2 as SNEGSKA (reference sequence). The V end lost 6 bases, the J end lost 5 bases, and 13 bases lay between the germline ends.

This clonotype was seen a handful of times. This rearrangement joins TRBV18 to TRBJ2-3, with no clear D. Germline V CDR1 and CDR2: KGHSH, LQKENI. The CDR3 covers 12 residues. V lost 3 bases, J lost 6 bases, and 7 bases lay in between. The CDR3 reads CASSPTGDTQYF. CDR3 nucleotides: TGTGCCAGCTCACCGACGGGTGATACGCAGTATTTT.

V usage is TRBV28 and J usage is TRBJ1-5; D remains ambiguous. V was clipped by 2 bases and J by 1 base, with 6 bases between them. The CDR3 covers 14 residues. Germline V gene sequence: CDR1 MDHEN, CDR2 SYDVKM. The CDR3 loop reads CASSLIVSNQPQHF. CDR3 nucleotides: TGTGCCAGCAGTTTAATTGTAAGCAATCAGCCCCAGCATTTT. The variable domain in full, completed from reference TRBV28 and TRBJ1-5, reads DVKVTQSSRYLVKRTGEKVFLECVQDMDHENMFWYRQDPGLGLRLIYFSYDVKMKEKGDIPEGYSVSREKKERFSLILESASTNQTSMYLCASSLIVSNQPQHFGDGTRLSIL.

Ten or more counts support this clonotype. V usage is TRBV12-3 or TRBV12-4 and J usage is TRBJ2-7; no clear D gene. The CDR3 contains 12 residues. Trimming pared 6 bases from V and 3 bases from J, leaving 9 bases between. The CDR3 sequence: CASSTSGYEQYF. The CDR3 nucleotides read TGTGCCAGCAGCACCTCGGGCTACGAGCAGTACTTC.

At least ten counts were recorded for this clonotype. V gene TRBV20-1 combines with J gene TRBJ1-4, with TRBD1 identical over 12 bases. The germline CDR1 and CDR2 sequences are DFQATT and SNEGSKA (reference sequence). V gave up 0 bases and J gave up 0 bases; unmatched junction bases: 8. CDR3 length: 19 amino acids. CDR3 bases: TGCAGTGCTAGAGATCGGGGGACAGGGGGCTTCACAACTAATGAAAAACTGTTTTTT. It yields the protein CSARDRGTGGFTTNEKLFF.